This TCR beta chain stems from a study of radiation and T cells in renal cell carcinoma. Treatment given: treatment-naive control, cytoreductive nephrectomy. The CDR3 consists of 16 residues. The germline gives CDR1 MNHEY, CDR2 SMNVEV (reference sequence). Trimming at V came to 7 bases and at J to 0 bases, leaving 9 bases not matched to a gene. Assay: immunoSEQ multiplex PCR; the TCRdb copy retains only in-frame clones and omits some. The sample records 14,000 to 15,000 clones, around two thirds being singletons. J is TRBJ1-5 and V is TRBV27, with 7 bases matching TRBD1. The sample was tumor tissue, taken from a patient whose treatment was nephrectomy without radiotherapy. This sequence originates from a man in his 60s with renal cell carcinoma. The CDR3 DNA is TGTGCCAGCAAATTGACAGGGCTTTATAGCAATCAGCCCCAGCATTTT. Translated: CASKLTGLYSNQPQHF.